What follows are 13 T cell receptor beta chains derived from one specimen sequenced in a study of blood T cells in healthy people across ages. Sample-barcoded 5' priming and a J-beta primer mix drove a second PCR of about 7 to 12 cycles. TCRdb re-derived calls from the 5' RACE reads in MiXCR, one entry per CDR3 protein. The sample records hundreds of thousands of distinct CDR3 sequences, approximately 53% being singletons. The sample consisted of blood. The origin of the receptors is a man aged 40-50 years in good health.

In this sample, this clonotype turned up a few times. This chain connects TRBV6-2 or TRBV6-3 to TRBJ2-7, with D tentatively TRBD2 (6 bases). Trimming shortened V by 11 bases and J by 3 bases, and 17 bases separated the two germline ends. The CDR3 runs 13 residues. Germline V gene lookup returns CDR1 MNHEY and CDR2 SVGEGT. CDR3 in DNA: TGTGCCTGCTCCCGGGACTCTATCTACGAGCAGTACTTC. Amino acid sequence: CACSRDSIYEQYF.

This clonotype was seen more than once but under ten times. The V gene is TRBV7-8, the J gene TRBJ2-3, with 12 bases that match TRBD2. The trim removed 5 bases at V and 2 bases at J, leaving 11 bases unmatched. The CDR3 totals 18 residues. CDR1 SGHVS and CDR2 FQNEAQ come from the germline V gene. Here the CDR3 reads CASSPYLTSGGFTDTQYF. DNA of the CDR3: TGTGCCAGCAGCCCATATTTGACTAGCGGGGGTTTCACAGATACGCAGTATTTT.

The genes are TRBV7-2 and TRBJ2-6; tentatively, D is TRBD1 (6 bases). Germline V gene data show CDR1 as SGHTA and CDR2 as FQGNSA. The CDR3 covers 20 residues. V shed 3 bases and J shed 0 bases, with 21 bases lying between them. The CDR3: CASSLRTAPWQSSGANVLTF. The DNA of the CDR3 is TGTGCCAGCAGCTTGAGGACAGCGCCCTGGCAAAGCTCTGGGGCCAACGTCCTGACTTTC.

The chain employs TRBV7-2 and TRBJ2-7, with D hard to call. CDR1 is SGHTA and CDR2 is FQGNSA in the germline V gene. The CDR3 is made up of 13 amino acids. Deletions cut 2 bases from V and 7 bases from J, with 12 bases between. CDR3 coding DNA: TGTGCCAGCAGCTTAACGCCGACAACGGAGCAGTACTTC. It codes for CASSLTPTTEQYF.

The rearrangement links TRBV19 to TRBJ2-1; 14 positions match TRBD2. There are 13 residues in the CDR3. V was clipped by 9 bases and J by 10 bases; unmatched bases: 5. Germline V gene data show CDR1 as LNHDA and CDR2 as SQIVND (reference sequence). Written as DNA, the CDR3 is TGTGCCAGCACACGGACTAGCGGGAGGGAGCAGTTCTTC. Translating it yields CASTRTSGREQFF. Full variable domain (missing parts from reference TRBV19 and TRBJ2-1): DGGITQSPKYLFRKEGQNVTLSCEQNLNHDAMYWYRQDPGQGLRLIYYSQIVNDFQKGDIAEGYSVSREKKESFPLTVTSAQKNPTAFYLCASTRTSGREQFFGPGTRLTVL.

The V gene is TRBV15, the J gene TRBJ2-3, with D hard to call. The V end was cut by 0 bases, the J end by 3 bases, with 1 base between. This CDR3 has 12 amino acids. The germline gives CDR1 LNHNV, CDR2 YYDKDF (reference sequence). The CDR3 loop reads CATSRETDTQYF. In DNA form, the CDR3 reads TGTGCCACCAGCAGAGAAACAGATACGCAGTATTTT.

The gene calls are TRBV5-1 and TRBJ2-1; TRBD2 aligns across 7 bases. This CDR3 has 13 amino acids. Germline assignment: CDR1 SGHRS and CDR2 YFSETQ. With 1 base clipped from V and 10 bases from J, the junction kept 5 bases outside the gene matches. CDR3 loop: CASSLIPLAEQFF. The CDR3, as DNA: TGCGCCAGCAGCTTGATTCCACTAGCGGAGCAGTTCTTC.

This clonotype was counted only a few times. The V and J genes are TRBV12-5 and TRBJ2-7, with 9 bases matching TRBD1. The J call is doubtful: the DNA matches TRBJ2-5 better. This CDR3 is 15 amino acids long. Germline V lookup: CDR1 LGHNT, CDR2 FRNRAP. Here the CDR3 DNA reads TGTGCTAGTGGACCCGACAGGGGGACGACGGAGACCCAGTACTTC. This sequence encodes CASGPDRGTTETQYF.

The V call is TRBV28, the J call TRBJ2-1; 9 bases are a match to TRBD2. CDR3 length equals 17 residues. The junction had 13 bases not matched to a gene; V was cut back by 3 bases and J by 7 bases. Germline V gene data show CDR1 as MDHEN and CDR2 as SYDVKM. DNA for the CDR3: TGTGCCAGCAGTTTTGGGATTCGTAGCGGGAGCGGGAATGAGCAGTTCTTC. Protein product: CASSFGIRSGSGNEQFF.

This clonotype has a single count. The chain employs TRBV27 and TRBJ2-1; the D is unclear. The CDR3 loop spans 15 amino acids. Germline CDR1 MNHEY, CDR2 SMNVEV (reference sequence). The germline V and J ends were trimmed by 0 bases and 6 bases, with 12 bases remaining between them. This CDR3 reads CASSLSYVSSNEQFF. As DNA, the CDR3 is TGTGCCAGCAGTTTATCGTACGTAAGCAGCAATGAGCAGTTCTTC.

This rearrangement joins TRBV20-1 to TRBJ2-7; 8 nucleotides align to TRBD1. This CDR3 contains 15 residues. Germline V gene data show CDR1 as DFQATT and CDR2 as SNEGSKA (reference sequence). V trimming: 5 bases; J trimming: 4 bases; junction bases outside the gene matches: 13. The CDR3 here is CSALADRVIGYEQYF. As DNA, the CDR3 is TGCAGTGCTTTAGCGGACAGGGTAATAGGATACGAGCAGTACTTC.

The rearrangement uses TRBV15 and TRBJ2-7; the D gene is possibly TRBD2 (7 bases). Per germline, CDR1 LNHNV and CDR2 YYDKDF (reference sequence). The CDR3 spans 12 residues. V gave up 3 bases and J gave up 7 bases, with 10 bases separating them. DNA for the CDR3: TGTGCCACCAGCAGGGGGGGGACAGAGCAGTACTTC. It codes for CATSRGGTEQYF.

The rearrangement uses TRBV9 and TRBJ2-3; TRBD2 matches 10 bases. With 7 bases clipped from V and 4 bases from J, the junction kept 12 bases outside the gene matches. CDR3 length: 16 residues. Germline assignment: CDR1 SGDLS and CDR2 YYNGEE. CDR3 bases: TGTGCCAGCTCTACAGAAACTAGCGGGGTACCAGATACGCAGTATTTT. It encodes CASSTETSGVPDTQYF.